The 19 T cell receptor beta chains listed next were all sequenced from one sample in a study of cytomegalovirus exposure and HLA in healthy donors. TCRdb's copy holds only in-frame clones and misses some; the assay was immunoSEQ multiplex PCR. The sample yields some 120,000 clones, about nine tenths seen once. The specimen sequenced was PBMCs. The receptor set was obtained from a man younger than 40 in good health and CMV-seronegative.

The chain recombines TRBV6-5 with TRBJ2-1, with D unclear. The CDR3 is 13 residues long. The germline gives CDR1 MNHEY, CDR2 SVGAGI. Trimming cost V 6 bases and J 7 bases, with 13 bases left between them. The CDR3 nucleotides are TGTGCCAGCAGAACACCCCTAGATAATGAGCAGTTCTTC. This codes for CASRTPLDNEQFF.

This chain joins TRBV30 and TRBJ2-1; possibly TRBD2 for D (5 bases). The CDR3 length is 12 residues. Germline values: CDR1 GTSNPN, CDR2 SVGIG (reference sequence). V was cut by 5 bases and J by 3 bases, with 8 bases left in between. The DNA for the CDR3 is TGTGCCTGGGACCGGGACTACAATGAGCAGTTCTTC. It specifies CAWDRDYNEQFF. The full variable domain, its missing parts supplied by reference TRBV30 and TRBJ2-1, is SQTIHQWPATLVQPVGSPLSLECTVEGTSNPNLYWYRQAAGRGLQLLFYSVGIGQISSEVPQNLSASRPQDRQFILSSKKLLLSDSGFYLCAWDRDYNEQFFGPGTRLTVL.

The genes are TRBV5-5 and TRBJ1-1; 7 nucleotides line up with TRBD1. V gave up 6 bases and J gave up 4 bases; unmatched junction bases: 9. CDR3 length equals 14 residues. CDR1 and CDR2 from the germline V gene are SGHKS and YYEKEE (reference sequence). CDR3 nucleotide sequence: TGTGCCAGCACCGCGGCACAGGGGATCACTGAAGCTTTCTTT. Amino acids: CASTAAQGITEAFF.

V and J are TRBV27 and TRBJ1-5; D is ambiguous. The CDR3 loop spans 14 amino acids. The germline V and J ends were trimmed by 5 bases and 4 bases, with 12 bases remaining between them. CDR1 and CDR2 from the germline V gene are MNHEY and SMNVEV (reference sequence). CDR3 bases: TGTGCCAGCAGTCCGAGACAAATAAATCAGCCCCAGCATTTT. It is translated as CASSPRQINQPQHF.

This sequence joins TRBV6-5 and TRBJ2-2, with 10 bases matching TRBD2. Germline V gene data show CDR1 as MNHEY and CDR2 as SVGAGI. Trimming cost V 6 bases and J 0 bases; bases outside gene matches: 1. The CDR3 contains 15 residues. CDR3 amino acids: CASSTSGTNTGELFF. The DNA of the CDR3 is TGTGCCAGCAGCACTAGCGGGACGAACACCGGGGAGCTGTTTTTT.

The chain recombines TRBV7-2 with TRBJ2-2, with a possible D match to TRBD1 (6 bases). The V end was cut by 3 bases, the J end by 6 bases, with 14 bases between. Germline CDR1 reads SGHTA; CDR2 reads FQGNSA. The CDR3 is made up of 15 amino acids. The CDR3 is CASSFRDIASGELFF. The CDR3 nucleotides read TGTGCCAGCAGCTTCCGGGACATAGCTTCCGGGGAGCTGTTTTTT.

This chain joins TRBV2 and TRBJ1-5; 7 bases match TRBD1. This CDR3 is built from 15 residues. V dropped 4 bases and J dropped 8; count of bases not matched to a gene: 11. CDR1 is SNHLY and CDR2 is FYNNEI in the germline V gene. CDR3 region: CASSGVGDRAKPQHF. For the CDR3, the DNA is TGTGCCAGCAGTGGTGTCGGAGACAGGGCGAAGCCCCAGCATTTT.

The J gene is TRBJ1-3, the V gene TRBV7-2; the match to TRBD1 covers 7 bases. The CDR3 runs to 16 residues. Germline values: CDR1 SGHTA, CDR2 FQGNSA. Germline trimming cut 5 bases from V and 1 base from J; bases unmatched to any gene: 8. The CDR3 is CASSKAGTASGNTIYF. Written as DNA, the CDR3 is TGTGCCAGCAGCAAAGCAGGGACAGCGTCTGGAAACACCATATATTTT.

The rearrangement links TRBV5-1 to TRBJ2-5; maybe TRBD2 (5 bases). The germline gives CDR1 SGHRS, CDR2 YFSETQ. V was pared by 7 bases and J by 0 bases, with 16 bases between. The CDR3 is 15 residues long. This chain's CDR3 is CASASSAGYQETQYF. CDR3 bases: TGCGCCAGCGCCTCTAGTGCGGGCTACCAAGAGACCCAGTACTTC.

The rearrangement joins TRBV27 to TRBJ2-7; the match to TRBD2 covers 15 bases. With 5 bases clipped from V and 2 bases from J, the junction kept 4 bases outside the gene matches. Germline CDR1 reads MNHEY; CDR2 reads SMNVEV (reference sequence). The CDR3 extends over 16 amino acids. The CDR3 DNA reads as TGTGCCAGCAGTGCGGGGACTAGCGGGAGGACCTACGAGCAGTACTTC. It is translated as CASSAGTSGRTYEQYF.

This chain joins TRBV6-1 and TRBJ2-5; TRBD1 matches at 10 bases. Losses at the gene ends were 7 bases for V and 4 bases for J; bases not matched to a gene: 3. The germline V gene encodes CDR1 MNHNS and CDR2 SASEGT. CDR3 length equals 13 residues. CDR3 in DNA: TGTGCCAGCAACCGGGACAGGGGAGAGACCCAGTACTTC. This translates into CASNRDRGETQYF.

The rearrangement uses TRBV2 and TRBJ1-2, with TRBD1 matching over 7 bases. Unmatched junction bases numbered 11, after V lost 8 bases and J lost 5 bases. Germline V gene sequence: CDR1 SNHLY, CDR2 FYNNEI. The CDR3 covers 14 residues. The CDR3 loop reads CASRRTGMGYGYTF. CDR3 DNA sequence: TGTGCCAGCCGACGGACAGGAATGGGGTATGGCTACACCTTC.

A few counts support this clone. CDR3 nucleotide sequence: TGTGCCAGCAGTTTAGAGGGAGTCACTGAAGCTTTCTTT. This gives the protein CASSLEGVTEAFF. The V call is TRBV27, the J call TRBJ1-1; no definite D call. Per germline, CDR1 MNHEY and CDR2 SMNVEV (reference sequence). Trimming removed 2 bases from V and 4 bases from J, with 8 bases in between. This CDR3 is built from 13 residues.

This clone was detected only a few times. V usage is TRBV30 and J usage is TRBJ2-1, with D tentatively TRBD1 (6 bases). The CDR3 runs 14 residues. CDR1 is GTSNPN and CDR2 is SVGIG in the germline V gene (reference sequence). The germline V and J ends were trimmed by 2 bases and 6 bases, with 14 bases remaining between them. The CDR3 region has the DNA TGTGCCTGGAGTTCAGGGGTAGCTCCCAATGAGCAGTTCTTC. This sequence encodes CAWSSGVAPNEQFF.

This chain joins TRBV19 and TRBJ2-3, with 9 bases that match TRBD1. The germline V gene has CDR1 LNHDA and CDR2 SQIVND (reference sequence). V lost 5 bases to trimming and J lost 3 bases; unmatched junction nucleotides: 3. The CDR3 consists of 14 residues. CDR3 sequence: CASSGTGWTDTQYF. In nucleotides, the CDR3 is TGTGCCAGTAGTGGGACAGGGTGGACAGATACGCAGTATTTT.

CDR3 region: CASSAEGTQYF. DNA for the CDR3: TGTGCCAGCTCCGCCGAGGGTACGCAGTATTTT. The rearrangement links TRBV18 to TRBJ2-3; D is possibly TRBD2 (5 bases). V lost 6 bases, J lost 8 bases, and 9 bases lay in between. The CDR3 has 11 amino acids. Germline assignment: CDR1 KGHSH and CDR2 LQKENI.

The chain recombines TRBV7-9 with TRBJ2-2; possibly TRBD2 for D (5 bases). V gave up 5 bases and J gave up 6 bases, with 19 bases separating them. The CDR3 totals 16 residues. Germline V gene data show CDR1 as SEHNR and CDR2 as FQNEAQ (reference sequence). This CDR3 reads CASSPYPGLDAGELFF. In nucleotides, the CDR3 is TGTGCCAGCAGCCCCTACCCTGGACTGGACGCCGGGGAGCTGTTTTTT.

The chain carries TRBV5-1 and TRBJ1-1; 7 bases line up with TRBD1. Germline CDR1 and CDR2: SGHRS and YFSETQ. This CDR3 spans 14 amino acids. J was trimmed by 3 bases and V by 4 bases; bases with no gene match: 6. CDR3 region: CASSPGTVDTEAFF. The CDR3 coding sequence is TGCGCCAGCAGCCCCGGGACAGTGGACACTGAAGCTTTCTTT. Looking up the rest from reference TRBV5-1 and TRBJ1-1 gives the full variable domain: KAGVTQTPRYLIKTRGQQVTLSCSPISGHRSVSWYQQTPGQGLQFLFEYFSETQRNKGNFPGRFSGRQFSNSRSEMNVSTLELGDSALYLCASSPGTVDTEAFFGQGTRLTVV.

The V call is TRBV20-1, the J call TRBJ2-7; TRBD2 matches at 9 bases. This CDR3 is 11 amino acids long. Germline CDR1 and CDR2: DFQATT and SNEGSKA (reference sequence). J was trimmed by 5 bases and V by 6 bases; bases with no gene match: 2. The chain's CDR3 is CSAQREDEQYF. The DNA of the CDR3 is TGCAGTGCCCAGCGGGAGGACGAGCAGTACTTC.